This passage covers 17 T cell receptor beta chains from one sample sequenced in a study of beta chain features in type 1 diabetes (dated by TCRdb to 2016 to 2019). Study-wide conclusions, independent of this receptor: Type 1 diabetes patients showed a moderate but significant shortening of TCRB CDR3 length in all four CD4+ subsets.

Their specific antigens are unknown. The method behind the library was the immunoSEQ multiplex PCR assay. The entire isolated RNA was reverse transcribed using the High Capacity cDNA Reverse Transcription Kit, and thus expressed TCRB transcripts were sequenced. Held by TCRdb, this immuneACCESS table contains in-frame sequences only and omits some clones. Under half of the omission traces to an unresolved V gene where checked; the cause of the rest is unknown. This sample comprises 55,000 to 85,000 clones, nearly 50% of them detected only once. 0.65% to 0.75% of the sample comes from the top ten. Specimen: central memory CD4+ T cells from blood. Receptors were obtained from a man under 40 with type 1 diabetes.

The chain employs TRBV9 and TRBJ2-2, with 7 bases that match TRBD1. This CDR3 region has 15 residues. Per the germline V gene, CDR1 is SGDLS and CDR2 is YYNGEE. Germline trimming cut 0 bases from V and 5 bases from J; bases unmatched to any gene: 4. CDR3 nucleotides: TGTGCCAGCAGCGTAGAACAGGGGCGAACCGGGGAGCTGTTTTTT. Translation gives CASSVEQGRTGELFF.

In its sample, this clone was seen a few times. V is TRBV2 and J is TRBJ1-5; TRBD1 is a possible D gene (5 bases). Germline-derived CDR1 and CDR2 are SNHLY and FYNNEI. This CDR3 comprises 18 residues. The V end was cut by 2 bases, the J end by 1 base, with 18 bases between. The CDR3 nucleotides read TGTGCCAGCAGTGAAACTCCCGGGCAGGGCTTCAGCAATCAGCCCCAGCATTTT. Encoded protein: CASSETPGQGFSNQPQHF.

In its sample, this clone was seen a few times. The chain links TRBV19 to TRBJ2-7; 10 bases are a match to TRBD1. This CDR3 has 15 amino acids. The trim removed 4 bases at V and 6 bases at J, leaving 9 bases unmatched. Germline values: CDR1 LNHDA, CDR2 SQIVND (reference sequence). The CDR3 nucleotides read TGTGCCAGTAGTACTCGGACAGGGGGTTCTCGCGAGCAGTACTTC. Its protein is CASSTRTGGSREQYF.

The genes are TRBV18 and TRBJ2-1; D is unclear. The CDR3 is 13 amino acids. CDR1 is KGHSH, CDR2 LQKENI, per germline. The germline V and J ends were trimmed by 2 bases and 4 bases, with 6 bases remaining between them. CDR3 nucleotides: TGTGCCAGCTCACCAACCGAGTACAATGAGCAGTTCTTC. It yields the protein CASSPTEYNEQFF.

This clone was counted a few times. The CDR3, as DNA: TGTGCCATCAGTACTAGCGGGGGCTACGAGCAGTACTTC. The encoded protein is CAISTSGGYEQYF. The chain uses TRBV10-3 and TRBJ2-7, with TRBD2 matching over 11 bases. The CDR3 is 13 amino acids. The germline V gene encodes CDR1 ENHRY and CDR2 SYGVKD. V shed 5 bases and J 3 bases; nucleotides not matched to a gene: 0.

The V and J genes are TRBV5-1 and TRBJ2-3, with TRBD1 matching 8 bases. The length of the CDR3 is 14 residues. After removal of 3 bases from V and 4 bases from J, the junction contained 4 bases not matched to a gene. The V gene's germline CDR1 is SGHRS and CDR2 YFSETQ. This chain's CDR3 is CASSSGQGSDTQYF. CDR3 sequence (DNA): TGCGCCAGCAGCTCCGGACAGGGTTCAGATACGCAGTATTTT.

The chain recombines TRBV7-2 with TRBJ2-1; D remains ambiguous. Germline-derived CDR1 and CDR2 are SGHTA and FQGNSA. V lost 5 bases and J lost 2, with 13 bases in between. This CDR3 is built from 15 residues. The CDR3 protein is CASSHSASPYNEQFF. The CDR3 bases are TGTGCCAGCAGCCATTCCGCGAGCCCCTACAATGAGCAGTTCTTC.

This clone has a single count. This rearrangement joins TRBV4-1 to TRBJ2-2, with 11 bases matching TRBD1. There are 16 residues in the CDR3. Germline V gives CDR1 MGHRA, CDR2 YSYEKL. After removal of 0 bases from V and 5 bases from J, the junction contained 2 bases not matched to a gene. The DNA of the CDR3 is TGCGCCAGCAGCCAAGATGGGACAGGGGGAACCGGGGAGCTGTTTTTT. This sequence encodes CASSQDGTGGTGELFF.

This rearrangement joins TRBV14 to TRBJ1-2, with no clear D. The V gene lost 3 bases and the J gene lost 4 bases, with 3 bases spanning the gap. This CDR3 comprises 11 residues. Per the germline V gene, CDR1 is SGHDN and CDR2 is FVKESK. In DNA form, the CDR3 reads TGTGCCAGCAGCCAGGCCTATGGCTACACCTTC. Translating gives CASSQAYGYTF.

This chain's CDR3 is CAWSVRSYGSGYTF. As DNA, the CDR3 is TGTGCCTGGAGTGTAAGGAGTTACGGATCTGGCTACACCTTC. The J gene is TRBJ1-2, the V gene TRBV30, with D unresolved. Germline V gene lookup returns CDR1 GTSNPN and CDR2 SVGIG (reference sequence). V gave up 0 bases and J gave up 7 bases, with 15 bases separating them. The CDR3 has 14 residues.

In its sample, this clone was seen a few times. V gene TRBV29-1 combines with J gene TRBJ1-5, with 8 positions matching TRBD1. The CDR3 extends over 13 amino acids. Germline assignment: CDR1 SQVTM and CDR2 ANQGSEA. V lost 7 bases, J lost 0 bases, and 2 bases stayed unmatched. CDR3 coding DNA: TGCAGCGCAACAGGGGGTAGCAATCAGCCCCAGCATTTT. This gives the protein CSATGGSNQPQHF.

V and J are TRBV27 and TRBJ2-2; D possibly corresponds to TRBD2 (7 bases). From germline, CDR1 is MNHEY and CDR2 SMNVEV (reference sequence). Between the trimmed V and J ends, which lost 2 bases and 7 bases, there was a span of 17 bases. The CDR3 extends over 16 amino acids. CDR3 coding DNA: TGTGCCAGCAGTTTAAGTTTGGCGGGGGCTGGCGGGGAGCTGTTTTTT. Protein sequence: CASSLSLAGAGGELFF.

V is TRBV6-1 and J is TRBJ2-3; tentative D call: TRBD1 (5 bases). There are 13 residues in the CDR3. Trimming pared 3 bases from V and 3 bases from J, leaving 7 bases between. CDR1 is MNHNS and CDR2 is SASEGT in the germline V gene. The CDR3 sequence is CASSEGQTDTQYF. The CDR3 bases are TGTGCCAGCAGTGAGGGGCAGACAGATACGCAGTATTTT.

This chain connects TRBV5-4 to TRBJ1-4; 9 bases agree with TRBD1. The CDR3 consists of 15 residues. V lost 3 bases to trimming and J lost 1 base; unmatched junction nucleotides: 1. The germline V gene encodes CDR1 SGHNT and CDR2 YYREEE (reference sequence). Here the CDR3 DNA reads TGTGCCAGCAGCTCGGACAGGGGAACTAATGAAAAACTGTTTTTT. It codes for CASSSDRGTNEKLFF.

The chain uses TRBV5-1 and TRBJ2-4, with 7 bases identical to TRBD1. V shed 4 bases, J shed 0 bases, and the junction held 7 bases outside the gene matches. Germline V gives CDR1 SGHRS, CDR2 YFSETQ. This CDR3 comprises 16 residues. DNA for the CDR3: TGCGCCAGCAGCGGGGGACAGTCCCTAGCCAAAAACATTCAGTACTTC. Amino acids: CASSGGQSLAKNIQYF.

DNA for the CDR3: TGTGCCAGCAGCTCCAGGGGGCAGGGCATAGCCTCCTACGAGCAGTACTTC. Translation gives CASSSRGQGIASYEQYF. This rearrangement joins TRBV7-8 to TRBJ2-7; 8 bases agree with TRBD1. V lost 4 bases, J lost 0 bases, and 11 bases stayed unmatched. The CDR3 is 17 amino acids. Germline V lookup: CDR1 SGHVS, CDR2 FQNEAQ.

The chain recombines TRBV29-1 with TRBJ2-7; 7 bases fit TRBD2. Trimming at V came to 4 bases and at J to 2 bases, leaving 5 bases not matched to a gene. The germline gives CDR1 SQVTM, CDR2 ANQGSEA. The CDR3 has 13 amino acids. CDR3 nucleotides: TGCAGCGTTGGGGGGGGAGGGGCCTACGAGCAGTACTTC. It codes for CSVGGGGAYEQYF.